These T cell receptor beta chains were read from a single sample in a study of blood T cell repertoires in COVID-19. Measured with immunoSEQ multiplex PCR; TCRdb has only the in-frame clones, and not every one. This sample has roughly 330,000 clones, with about 89% found just once. The sequenced material came from PBMCs or T cells enriched from blood (not recorded which). These TCRs come from a woman younger than 45 who had recovered from COVID-19. Each CDR3 is given with its conserved first and last residue. Each record gives: D gene, V gene, clone size, J gene, CDR3 DNA, CDR3 protein. The D gene is left open where the match is weak. Clone size is not always given. Where it is, it says once, few, many or a class for expanded clones.

d_call: TRBD1; v_call: TRBV4-2; clone_size: -; j_call: TRBJ2-5; cdr3_nt: TGTGCCAGCAGCCAAGAGTACGACAGGGGTGGTCAGACCCAGTACTTC; cdr3_aa: CASSQEYDRGGQTQYF
d_call: -; v_call: TRBV6-4; clone_size: -; j_call: TRBJ1-6; cdr3_nt: TGTGCCAGCATTTCCGAACAGCGCGGGTATTCACCCCTCCACTTT; cdr3_aa: CASISEQRGYSPLHF
d_call: -; v_call: TRBV7-8; clone_size: -; j_call: TRBJ1-5; cdr3_nt: TGTGCCAGCAGCTTTTGGGGGCTCAATCAGCCCCAGCATTTT; cdr3_aa: CASSFWGLNQPQHF
d_call: -; v_call: TRBV7-9; clone_size: -; j_call: TRBJ1-2; cdr3_nt: TGTGCCAGCAGCTTAGGCGACACCGCACTACGGGGAAGCTATGGCTACACCTTC; cdr3_aa: CASSLGDTALRGSYGYTF
d_call: TRBD1; v_call: TRBV6-5; clone_size: -; j_call: TRBJ1-5; cdr3_nt: TGTGCCAGCAGCCAGGGGGGTTGGGGCAATCAGCCCCAGCATTTT; cdr3_aa: CASSQGGWGNQPQHF
d_call: TRBD1; v_call: TRBV2; clone_size: -; j_call: TRBJ2-1; cdr3_nt: TGTGCCAGCCTGAGGGGGCCTGGTGAGCAGTTCTTC; cdr3_aa: CASLRGPGEQFF
d_call: -; v_call: TRBV7-8; clone_size: -; j_call: TRBJ2-1; cdr3_nt: TGTGCCAGCAGCCCCCCGGGGGCCTACAATGAGCAGTTCTTC; cdr3_aa: CASSPPGAYNEQFF
d_call: -; v_call: TRBV27; clone_size: -; j_call: TRBJ2-1; cdr3_nt: TGTGCCAGCAGTTCCCTGGACAGGCAGTTCTTC; cdr3_aa: CASSSLDRQFF
d_call: -; v_call: TRBV7-9; clone_size: -; j_call: TRBJ2-1; cdr3_nt: TGTGCCAGCAGCTGCCGAGACTGCCTATACAATGAGCAGTTCTTC; cdr3_aa: CASSCRDCLYNEQFF
d_call: -; v_call: TRBV10-3; clone_size: -; j_call: TRBJ1-2; cdr3_nt: TGTGCCATCAGGGCCGCAGGGATGAACTATGGCTACACCTTC; cdr3_aa: CAIRAAGMNYGYTF
d_call: -; v_call: TRBV6-5; clone_size: -; j_call: TRBJ1-5; cdr3_nt: TGTGCCAGCAGTACTTCAGGGGCTCAGCAGCCCCAGCATTTT; cdr3_aa: CASSTSGAQQPQHF
d_call: -; v_call: TRBV20-1; clone_size: -; j_call: TRBJ1-2; cdr3_nt: TGCAGTGCTACTCCAGGGGAAGGCTACACCTTC; cdr3_aa: CSATPGEGYTF
d_call: TRBD1; v_call: TRBV28; clone_size: -; j_call: TRBJ2-7; cdr3_nt: TGTGCCAGCAGTACCACCGGGACAGGGTACCACGAGCAGTACTTC; cdr3_aa: CASSTTGTGYHEQYF
d_call: -; v_call: TRBV7-2; clone_size: -; j_call: TRBJ1-1; cdr3_nt: TGTGCCAGCAGCTCACAGCTGAACACTGAAGCTTTCTTT; cdr3_aa: CASSSQLNTEAFF
d_call: TRBD1; v_call: TRBV7-2; clone_size: -; j_call: TRBJ1-6; cdr3_nt: TGTGCCAGCAGTCCCAAACAGGGGGCAGTCTATAATTCACCCCTCCACTTT; cdr3_aa: CASSPKQGAVYNSPLHF
d_call: TRBD1; v_call: TRBV12-5; clone_size: -; j_call: TRBJ1-2; cdr3_nt: TGTGCTAGTGGTTTGTTCACAGGGACAGGCTCTAACTATGGCTACACCTTC; cdr3_aa: CASGLFTGTGSNYGYTF
d_call: -; v_call: TRBV5-6; clone_size: -; j_call: TRBJ2-5; cdr3_nt: TGTGCCAGCAGCCTCGACTTTAAAGAGACCCAGTACTTC; cdr3_aa: CASSLDFKETQYF
d_call: TRBD1; v_call: TRBV5-4; clone_size: -; j_call: TRBJ2-7; cdr3_nt: TGTGCCAGCAGCTTCGGGGACAGGGGACAGTACTTC; cdr3_aa: CASSFGDRGQYF
d_call: -; v_call: TRBV20-1; clone_size: -; j_call: TRBJ2-7; cdr3_nt: TGCAGTGGGACAGATTCCTACGAGCAGTACTTC; cdr3_aa: CSGTDSYEQYF
d_call: TRBD2; v_call: TRBV11-3; clone_size: -; j_call: TRBJ2-3; cdr3_nt: TGTGCCAGCAGCTTCGCGGGGGGGGCGGATACGCAGTATTTT; cdr3_aa: CASSFAGGADTQYF
d_call: TRBD1; v_call: TRBV7-2; clone_size: -; j_call: TRBJ1-1; cdr3_nt: TGTGCCAGCAGCTCGACAGGGGCGTCCACTGAAGCTTTCTTT; cdr3_aa: CASSSTGASTEAFF
d_call: -; v_call: TRBV5-4; clone_size: -; j_call: TRBJ2-3; cdr3_nt: TGTGCCAGCAGCTCCCCCGGACAAGCAGATACGCAGTATTTT; cdr3_aa: CASSSPGQADTQYF
d_call: -; v_call: TRBV4-2; clone_size: -; j_call: TRBJ2-5; cdr3_nt: TGTGCCAGCAGCGGGGGGGCCCGGGAGACCCAGTACTTC; cdr3_aa: CASSGGARETQYF
d_call: TRBD1; v_call: TRBV19; clone_size: once; j_call: TRBJ1-3; cdr3_nt: TGTGCCACCAGGGACAGGGGAGTTGGAAACACCATATATTTT; cdr3_aa: CATRDRGVGNTIYF
d_call: -; v_call: TRBV6-6; clone_size: -; j_call: TRBJ2-7; cdr3_nt: TGTGCCAGCAGTACCCGACAGGGAGGTAGTTACGAGCAGTACTTC; cdr3_aa: CASSTRQGGSYEQYF
d_call: TRBD1; v_call: TRBV5-5; clone_size: -; j_call: TRBJ1-2; cdr3_nt: TGTGCCAGCAGCCACCCAACAGAGACGGGACAGGGCCCCTATGGCTACACCTTC; cdr3_aa: CASSHPTETGQGPYGYTF
d_call: TRBD1; v_call: TRBV9; clone_size: -; j_call: TRBJ2-4; cdr3_nt: TGTGCCAGCAGCGTAGAAGGGCAGGGGGCCCCAAACATTCAGTACTTC; cdr3_aa: CASSVEGQGAPNIQYF
d_call: -; v_call: TRBV27; clone_size: -; j_call: TRBJ1-2; cdr3_nt: TGTGCCAGCAGTGAGACGACAGGATTGGATGGCTACACCTTC; cdr3_aa: CASSETTGLDGYTF
d_call: TRBD1; v_call: TRBV19; clone_size: -; j_call: TRBJ1-1; cdr3_nt: TGTGCCAGTAGGGACAACAGGGGGCCGCTCTTT; cdr3_aa: CASRDNRGPLF
d_call: TRBD1; v_call: TRBV7-9; clone_size: -; j_call: TRBJ1-6; cdr3_nt: TGTGCCAGCAGCCTCAGGGGGCCGGATAATTCACCCCTCCACTTT; cdr3_aa: CASSLRGPDNSPLHF
d_call: -; v_call: TRBV4-1; clone_size: -; j_call: TRBJ1-3; cdr3_nt: TGCGCCAGCAGCCAAGAGGGAGGGAACTCTGGAAACACCATATATTTT; cdr3_aa: CASSQEGGNSGNTIYF
d_call: TRBD1; v_call: TRBV6-5; clone_size: -; j_call: TRBJ2-7; cdr3_nt: TGTGCCAGCGTAGTCGGGACAGGGGGAGTCGAGCAGTACTTC; cdr3_aa: CASVVGTGGVEQYF
d_call: TRBD1; v_call: TRBV30; clone_size: -; j_call: TRBJ2-6; cdr3_nt: TGTGCCTGGAGACAGGGGAGCTCTGGGGCCAACGTCCTGACTTTC; cdr3_aa: CAWRQGSSGANVLTF
d_call: -; v_call: TRBV5-1; clone_size: -; j_call: TRBJ1-2; cdr3_nt: TGCGCCAGCAGCGTCAGGACAGAAAAAGTTAACTATGGCTACACCTTC; cdr3_aa: CASSVRTEKVNYGYTF
d_call: -; v_call: TRBV11-2; clone_size: -; j_call: TRBJ1-1; cdr3_nt: TGTGCCAGCAGCGTAAGAAGGGGTCTGAACACTGAAGCTTTCTTT; cdr3_aa: CASSVRRGLNTEAFF
d_call: -; v_call: TRBV7-9; clone_size: -; j_call: TRBJ1-1; cdr3_nt: TGTGCCAGCAGCCCCGGGACATCAAACACTGAAGCTTTCTTT; cdr3_aa: CASSPGTSNTEAFF
d_call: TRBD2; v_call: TRBV9; clone_size: -; j_call: TRBJ2-7; cdr3_nt: TGTGCCAGCAGCGTAGAAGACGGGGGGTGGCTCGACGAGCAGTACTTC; cdr3_aa: CASSVEDGGWLDEQYF
d_call: -; v_call: TRBV6-2/TRBV6-3; clone_size: few; j_call: TRBJ1-5; cdr3_nt: TGTGCCAGCAGTGGGGGGGACATATATCAGCCCCAGCATTTT; cdr3_aa: CASSGGDIYQPQHF
d_call: TRBD1; v_call: TRBV4-1; clone_size: once; j_call: TRBJ1-4; cdr3_nt: TGCGCCAGCAGCCAAGGATTTAGTGTAGTCAGGGGGAAGGAAAAACTGTTTTTT; cdr3_aa: CASSQGFSVVRGKEKLFF
d_call: -; v_call: TRBV4-1; clone_size: -; j_call: TRBJ2-3; cdr3_nt: TGCGCCAGCAGCCACCCCAGGGATACGCAGTATTTT; cdr3_aa: CASSHPRDTQYF
d_call: -; v_call: TRBV19; clone_size: -; j_call: TRBJ1-1; cdr3_nt: TGTGCCAGTAGTATTCTTACAGGTGAAGCTTTCTTT; cdr3_aa: CASSILTGEAFF
d_call: -; v_call: TRBV7-8; clone_size: -; j_call: TRBJ1-2; cdr3_nt: TGTGCCAGCAGCCTGCGAGAGGGTCCCTATGGCTACACCTTC; cdr3_aa: CASSLREGPYGYTF
d_call: TRBD1; v_call: TRBV2; clone_size: few; j_call: TRBJ1-2; cdr3_nt: TGTGCCAGCACTCGACAGGGGGCGGCAAACTATGGCTACACCTTC; cdr3_aa: CASTRQGAANYGYTF
d_call: -; v_call: TRBV5-1; clone_size: -; j_call: TRBJ2-5; cdr3_nt: TGCGCCAGCAGCTTGGAGGGGACTCAAGAGACCCAGTACTTC; cdr3_aa: CASSLEGTQETQYF
d_call: -; v_call: TRBV18; clone_size: few; j_call: TRBJ1-3; cdr3_nt: TGTGCCAGCTCACCCGTAACACCAGGTACGGCCGGAAACACCATATATTTT; cdr3_aa: CASSPVTPGTAGNTIYF
d_call: -; v_call: TRBV7-2; clone_size: once; j_call: TRBJ1-6; cdr3_nt: TGTGCCAGCAGCACGAACCCACCGAGCTCCTATAATTCACCCCTCCACTTT; cdr3_aa: CASSTNPPSSYNSPLHF
d_call: TRBD1; v_call: TRBV11-3; clone_size: -; j_call: TRBJ2-3; cdr3_nt: TGTGCCAGCAGCTTGCAGGGGGCAACAGATACGCAGTATTTT; cdr3_aa: CASSLQGATDTQYF
d_call: -; v_call: TRBV9; clone_size: -; j_call: TRBJ1-1; cdr3_nt: TGTGCCAGCAGCGAGGGCCCCACAGGTTGGTTGAACACTGAAGCTTTCTTT; cdr3_aa: CASSEGPTGWLNTEAFF
d_call: -; v_call: TRBV7-2; clone_size: -; j_call: TRBJ1-3; cdr3_nt: TGTGCCAGCAGCTTTGTGGACTACTCTGGAAACACCATATATTTT; cdr3_aa: CASSFVDYSGNTIYF
d_call: -; v_call: TRBV11-2; clone_size: -; j_call: TRBJ1-1; cdr3_nt: TGTGCCAGCAGCCTAGGGGGGAGGAGTGCAGCTTTCTTT; cdr3_aa: CASSLGGRSAAFF
d_call: TRBD1; v_call: TRBV19; clone_size: few; j_call: TRBJ1-2; cdr3_nt: TGTGCCAGTAGTCTGGACAGGGTCTACGGCTATGGCTACACCTTC; cdr3_aa: CASSLDRVYGYGYTF